These 8 T cell receptor beta chains came from one sample sequenced in a study of tissue T cells after allogeneic stem cell transplantation. The assay was immunoSEQ multiplex PCR, and TCRdb's table has in-frame clones only and misses some. The sample carries several thousand clones, about a third recorded once. Time point specified: mouse harvest day 14 after allogeneic transplant. The graft held 10^6 splenic CD5+ T cells and 10^7 T-cell-depleted bone marrow cells. The sequencing input was skin. The receptors derive from a female BALB/c mouse given C57BL/6 T cells with graft-versus-host disease after an allogeneic hematopoietic cell transplant.

This clone rates as medium-sized. Each gene name is a mouse one. The observed sequence ends 1 residue before the CDR3 terminus, with the missing tail filled in from the germline J gene. This rearrangement joins TRBV23 to TRBJ2-5; no DNA check was done on the table's D call, TRBD2. This CDR3 contains 13 residues. Germline CDR1 reads KGHTA; CDR2 reads FQNQQP. CDR3 protein: CSSSGLGLDTQYF. The CDR3 bases that were read are TGCTCCAGCAGTGGACTGGGCTTGGACACCCAGTAC.

As for this clone: Genes and germline come from the mouse. The read ends 1 residue early relative to the CDR3; the germline J gene fills the gap. This chain joins TRBV26 and TRBJ1-6; D gene ambiguous. TRBJ1-6 is labeled an ORF, and its function is uncertain. CDR3 length: 14 residues. With 3 bases removed from V and 0 bases from J, the gap between germline ends came to 3 bases. Germline assignment: CDR1 KGHPV and CDR2 FQNQEV (reference sequence). Incomplete CDR3 DNA: TGTGCCAGCAGTCTATCTTCCTATAATTCGCCCCTCTAC. Amino acid sequence: CASSLSSYNSPLY. Given in full, the CDR3 is CASSLSSYNSPLYF.

A word on this clone: The genes are named according to mouse. The read ends 1 residue early relative to the CDR3; the germline J gene fills the gap. The V call is TRBV3, the J call TRBJ2-5; D gene ambiguous. The germline V gene encodes CDR1 SNHLY and CDR2 FYNGKV (reference sequence). Trimming removed 2 bases at V and 6 bases at J, with 3 bases between. The CDR3 runs to 11 residues. The sequenced CDR3 bases are TGTGCCAGCAGCTTAAGGGACACCCAGTAC. This encodes CASSLRDTQY. The full CDR3 sequence reads CASSLRDTQYF.

Remarks on this clone: Mouse names are used for the genes. The part of the CDR3 DNA that was read is TGCACCTGCAGTGCGCAGGCAAACACAGAAGTCTTC. Protein sequence: CTCSAQANTEVF. The whole CDR3 region reads CTCSAQANTEVFF. The V call is TRBV1, the J call TRBJ1-1, with D hard to call. With the read ending 1 residue before the CDR3 end, the germline J gene is used to fill in that end. Trimming took 3 bases from V and 0 from J, leaving 5 bases between them. Germline CDR1 NSQYPW, CDR2 LRSPGD (reference sequence). The CDR3 has 13 residues.

In its sample, this clone ranks as medium-sized. Genes and germline come from the mouse. CDR3: CASSDRAENSPLYF. Incomplete CDR3 DNA: TGTGCCAGCAGTGACAGGGCGGAGAATTCGCCCCTCTAC. The rearrangement uses TRBV13-1 and TRBJ1-6, with D perhaps matching TRBD1 (5 bases). The CDR3 is cut off 1 residue early in the read; its end comes from the germline J gene. TRBJ1-6 is treated as an ORF (open reading frame) with a function not yet certain. CDR1 and CDR2 from the germline V gene are NSHNY and SYGAGN. The CDR3 length is 14 residues. Deletions cut 2 bases from V and 7 bases from J, with 10 bases between.

In regard to this clone: The gene names given are mouse names. Read sequence stops 1 residue before the CDR3 end, and the germline J gene provides the missing end. The chain employs TRBV3 and TRBJ2-4, with D maybe TRBD1 (5 bases). Germline CDR1 SNHLY, CDR2 FYNGKV (reference sequence). With 4 bases removed from V and 0 bases from J, the gap between germline ends came to 8 bases. The CDR3 extends over 14 amino acids. The sequenced part of the CDR3 DNA is TGTGCCAGCAGCTCAGGGCGAAGTCAAAACACCTTGTAC. Translated, it gives CASSSGRSQNTLY. The CDR3 in full is CASSSGRSQNTLYF.

As to this clone: The listed genes are named as in mouse. The CDR3 goes on 1 residue after the read ends, and that part is filled in from the germline J gene. The chain combines TRBV4 with TRBJ2-5, with 7 bases aligning to TRBD2. The V segment lost 4 bases and the J segment 2 bases; nucleotides outside the gene matches: 3. The germline gives CDR1 LGHDT, CDR2 YNNKQL (reference sequence). There are 14 residues in the CDR3. The CDR3 sequence: CASSWTGGQDTQYF. The part of the CDR3 DNA that was read is TGTGCCAGCAGCTGGACTGGTGGCCAAGACACCCAGTAC.

Comments on this clone: Relative to the germline gene, one junction end is altered; a read error may explain this. The genes and germline here are from mouse. The read gets to within 1 residue of the CDR3 end, and the germline J gene fills in the rest. The chain carries TRBV16 and TRBJ2-5, with 12 nucleotides matching TRBD2. Germline V CDR1 and CDR2: SGHSA, FRNQAP. CDR3 length equals 16 residues. The part of the CDR3 DNA that was read is TGTGCAGGCAGCTCCCCGACTGGGGGGGCGCGGGACACCCAGTAC. Translation gives CAGSSPTGGARDTQY. The complete CDR3 sequence is CAGSSPTGGARDTQYF.